This record covers a single T cell receptor (beta chain). No antigen is known for it. The data originate from a study of graft-versus-host responses after intestinal transplantation. As for the study in general: Anti-thymocyte globulin induction, then tacrolimus and steroids for about three years, went to all recipients. Study-wide results and caveats: Early HvG declines after transplant were associated with peak circulating GvH clone levels.

The protocol was immunoSEQ multiplex PCR, while the TCRdb copy is restricted to in-frame clones and leaves out a portion. This sample yields 60,000 to 80,000 clones, of which around 91% are seen a single time; approximately 1.2% belongs to the top ten. Sequenced here: unstimulated CD8+ T cells sorted from spleen or lymph node cells, sampled before intestinal transplant. The receptor's source is a human donor who received an intestinal transplant.

The CDR3: CASIGNPGGNTEAFF. The CDR3 DNA is TGTGCCAGCATTGGGAATCCGGGGGGTAACACTGAAGCTTTCTTT. V is TRBV2 and J is TRBJ1-1; perhaps TRBD1 as D (5 bases). The germline gives CDR1 SNHLY, CDR2 FYNNEI. V was clipped by 7 bases and J by 2 bases, with 17 bases between them. The CDR3 is made up of 15 amino acids.